This T cell receptor (beta chain) was captured by sequencing in a study of T and B cells in COVID-19 patients. Study details: The recovered patients had mostly mild to moderate COVID-19 with outpatient management.

TRB rearrangements were amplified by multiplex PCR with BIOMED2 TRB-A/B primers. TCRdb re-analysed the multiplex PCR reads in MiXCR, keeping a single row per CDR3 protein. The profile shows 17,000 or so distinct CDR3 sequences, 35% to 40% of them singletons. The CDR3 runs to 13 residues. Looked up from germline, CDR1 is SGHAT and CDR2 is FQDESV (reference sequence). V dropped 4 bases and J dropped 2 bases, with 7 bases sitting between them. TRB was amplified from roughly 250-500 ng of blood genomic DNA. The chain uses TRBV11-1 and TRBJ2-3; D is undetermined. Sequencing used blood. The clonotype originates from a human donor with active COVID-19. The CDR3 sequence: CASSSPHTDTQYF. CDR3 nucleotide sequence: TGTGCCAGCAGCTCCCCGCACACAGATACGCAGTATTTT. The full variable domain, rest sourced from reference TRBV11-1 and TRBJ2-3, is EAEVAQSPRYKITEKSQAVAFWCDPISGHATLYWYRQILGQGPELLVQFQDESVVDDSQLPKDRFSAERLKGVDSTLKIQPAELGDSAMYLCASSSPHTDTQYFGPGTRLTVL.